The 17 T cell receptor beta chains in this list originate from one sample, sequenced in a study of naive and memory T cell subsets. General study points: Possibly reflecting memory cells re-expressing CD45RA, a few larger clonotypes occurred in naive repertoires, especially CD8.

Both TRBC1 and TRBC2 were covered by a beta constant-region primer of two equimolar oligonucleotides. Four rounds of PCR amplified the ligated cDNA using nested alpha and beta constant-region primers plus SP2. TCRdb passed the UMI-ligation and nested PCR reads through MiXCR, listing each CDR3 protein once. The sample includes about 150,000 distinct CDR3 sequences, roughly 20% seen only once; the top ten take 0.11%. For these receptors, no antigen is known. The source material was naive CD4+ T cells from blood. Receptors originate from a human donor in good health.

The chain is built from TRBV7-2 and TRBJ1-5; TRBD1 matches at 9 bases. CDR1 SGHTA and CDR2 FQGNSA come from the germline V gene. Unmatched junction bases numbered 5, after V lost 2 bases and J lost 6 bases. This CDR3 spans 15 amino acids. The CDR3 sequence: CASSLRGTGFQPQHF. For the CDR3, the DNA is TGTGCCAGCAGCTTAAGGGGGACAGGGTTTCAGCCCCAGCATTTT.

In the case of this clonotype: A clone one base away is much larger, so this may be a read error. The CDR3 bases are TGTGCCAGCAGCTTAGCGCGCTTGACCTACAATGAGCAGTTCTTC. Translation gives CASSLARLTYNEQFF. This chain uses TRBV7-8 with TRBJ2-1; D is unresolved. Germline values: CDR1 SGHVS, CDR2 FQNEAQ. Trimming removed 0 bases from V and 2 bases from J, with 8 bases in between. The CDR3 loop spans 15 amino acids.

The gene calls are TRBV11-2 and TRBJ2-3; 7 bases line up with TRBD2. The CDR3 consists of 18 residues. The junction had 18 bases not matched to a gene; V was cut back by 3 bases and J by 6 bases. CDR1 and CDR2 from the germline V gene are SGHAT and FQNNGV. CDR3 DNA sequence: TGTGCCAGCAGCTTGGCATCCGGGACTATCGCAGTGGGGGATACGCAGTATTTT. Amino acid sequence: CASSLASGTIAVGDTQYF.

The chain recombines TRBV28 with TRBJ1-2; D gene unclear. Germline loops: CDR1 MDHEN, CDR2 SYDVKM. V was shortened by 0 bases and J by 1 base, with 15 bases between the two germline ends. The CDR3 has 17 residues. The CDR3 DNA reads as TGTGCCAGCAGTTTATGGTCGCCAACCCGAGGTAACTATGGCTACACCTTC. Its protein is CASSLWSPTRGNYGYTF.

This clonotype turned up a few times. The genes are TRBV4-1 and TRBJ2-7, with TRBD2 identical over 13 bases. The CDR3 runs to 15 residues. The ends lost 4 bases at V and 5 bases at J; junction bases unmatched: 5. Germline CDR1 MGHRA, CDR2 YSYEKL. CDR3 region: CASSRGLAGAHEQYF. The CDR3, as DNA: TGCGCCAGCAGCCGAGGACTAGCGGGAGCCCACGAGCAGTACTTC.

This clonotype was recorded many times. In DNA form, the CDR3 reads TGTGCCAGCGCTGTTACACCCTACGAGCAGTACTTC. It codes for CASAVTPYEQYF. The V and J genes are TRBV6-6 and TRBJ2-7; D ambiguous. CDR1 MNHNY and CDR2 SVGAGI come from the germline V gene (reference sequence). This CDR3 contains 12 residues. Trimming removed 8 bases at V and 2 bases at J, with 10 bases between.

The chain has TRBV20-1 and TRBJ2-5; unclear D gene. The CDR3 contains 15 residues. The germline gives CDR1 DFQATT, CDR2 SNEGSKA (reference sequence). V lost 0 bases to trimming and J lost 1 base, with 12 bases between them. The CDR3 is CSARDSLKPQETQYF. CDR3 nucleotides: TGCAGTGCTAGAGATAGTTTGAAACCCCAAGAGACCCAGTACTTC.

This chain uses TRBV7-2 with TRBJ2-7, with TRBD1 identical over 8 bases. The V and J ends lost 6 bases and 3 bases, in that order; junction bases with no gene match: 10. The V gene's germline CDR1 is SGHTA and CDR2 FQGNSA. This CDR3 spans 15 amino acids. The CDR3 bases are TGTGCCAGCAGAGCGGACAGGGCAACACACTACGAGCAGTACTTC. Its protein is CASRADRATHYEQYF.

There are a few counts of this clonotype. CDR3 in DNA: TGCAGCGTCGGGACTAGTTTCGCAGATACGCAGTATTTT. Residues: CSVGTSFADTQYF. The V call is TRBV29-1, the J call TRBJ2-3, with 8 nucleotides matching TRBD2. This CDR3 is built from 13 residues. Looked up from germline, CDR1 is SQVTM and CDR2 is ANQGSEA. V was pared by 6 bases and J by 4 bases, with 6 bases of the junction left unmatched.

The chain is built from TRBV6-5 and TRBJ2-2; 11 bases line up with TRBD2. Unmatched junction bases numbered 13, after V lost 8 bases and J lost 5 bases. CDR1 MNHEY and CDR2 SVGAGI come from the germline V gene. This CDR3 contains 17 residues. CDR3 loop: CASSRPRLAGKTGELFF. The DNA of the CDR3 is TGTGCCAGCTCCCGACCTCGACTAGCGGGAAAGACCGGGGAGCTGTTTTTT.

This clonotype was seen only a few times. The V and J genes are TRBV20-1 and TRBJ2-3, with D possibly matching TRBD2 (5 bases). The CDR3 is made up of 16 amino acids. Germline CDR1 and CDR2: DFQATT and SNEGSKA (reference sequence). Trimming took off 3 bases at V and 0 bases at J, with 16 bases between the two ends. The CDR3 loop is CSAREVGSSSTDTQYF. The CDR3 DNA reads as TGCAGTGCTAGGGAGGTCGGCAGCTCTAGCACAGATACGCAGTATTTT.

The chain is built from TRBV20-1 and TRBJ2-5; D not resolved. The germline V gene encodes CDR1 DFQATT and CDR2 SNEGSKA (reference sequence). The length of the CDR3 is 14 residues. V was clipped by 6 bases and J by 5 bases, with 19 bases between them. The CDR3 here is CSAPSRTLLETQYF. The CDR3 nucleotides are TGCAGTGCCCCGAGCCGTACCCTACTGGAGACCCAGTACTTC.

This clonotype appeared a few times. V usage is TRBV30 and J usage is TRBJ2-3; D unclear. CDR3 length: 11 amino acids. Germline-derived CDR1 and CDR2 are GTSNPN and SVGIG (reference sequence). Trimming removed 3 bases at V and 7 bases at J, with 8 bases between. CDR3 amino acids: CAWSPQNTQYF. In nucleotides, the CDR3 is TGTGCCTGGAGCCCCCAGAATACGCAGTATTTT.

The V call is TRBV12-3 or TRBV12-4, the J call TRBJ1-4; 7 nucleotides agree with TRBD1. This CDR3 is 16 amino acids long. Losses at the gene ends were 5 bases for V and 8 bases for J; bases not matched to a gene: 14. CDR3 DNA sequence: TGTGCCAGCAGTCTGCGATCCGGGACAGCAAACGAAAAACTGTTTTTT. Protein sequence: CASSLRSGTANEKLFF.

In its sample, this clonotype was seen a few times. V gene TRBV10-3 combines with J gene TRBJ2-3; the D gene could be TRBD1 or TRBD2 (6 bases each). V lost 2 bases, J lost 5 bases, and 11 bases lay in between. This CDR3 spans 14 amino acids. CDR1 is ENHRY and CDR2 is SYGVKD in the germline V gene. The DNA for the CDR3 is TGTGCCATCAGTGAGAGGGGGGTCGGAGATACGCAGTATTTT. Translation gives CAISERGVGDTQYF.

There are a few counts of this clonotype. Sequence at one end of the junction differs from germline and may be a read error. The CDR3 reads CASRKLGSEKPFF. For the CDR3, the DNA is TGCGCCAGCAGAAAGCTCGGCAGCGAAAAACCGTTTTTT. The J gene is TRBJ1-4, the V gene TRBV5-1; D gene ambiguous. Germline lookup yields CDR1 SGHRS and CDR2 YFSETQ. The CDR3 has 13 residues.

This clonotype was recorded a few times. CDR3 protein: CASSVENTDTQYF. CDR3 bases: TGTGCCAGCAGCGTAGAGAACACAGATACGCAGTATTTT. This sequence joins TRBV9 and TRBJ2-3, with unresolved D. CDR1 and CDR2 (germline): SGDLS, YYNGEE. The CDR3 spans 13 residues. Trimming took 0 bases from V and 2 from J, leaving 4 bases between them.